These 25 T cell receptor beta chains share one sample of origin, sequenced in a study of shared clonotypes between healthy human individuals. Profiled with immunoSEQ multiplex PCR; TCRdb holds only in-frame clones, not every one. The table has about 1.4 million clones, around 97% seen once. The sample consisted of naive CD4+ T cells sorted from blood. Specified subset: CD45RA+ positively selected. These receptor sequences come from a man aged 25 to 40 in good health.

J is TRBJ2-7 and V is TRBV6-1; a weak D match, TRBD2 (5 bases). This CDR3 spans 12 amino acids. Trimming removed 11 bases from V and 4 bases from J, with 15 bases in between. Germline CDR1 reads MNHNS; CDR2 reads SASEGT. CDR3 region: CASGIGQYEQYF. The CDR3 DNA follows: TGTGCCTCGGGGATTGGGCAATACGAGCAGTACTTC.

The J gene is TRBJ2-1, the V gene TRBV7-2; 13 nucleotides match TRBD2. V was pared by 9 bases and J by 4 bases, with 15 bases of the junction left unmatched. CDR3 length: 18 residues. Germline V CDR1 and CDR2: SGHTA, FQGNSA. CDR3 coding DNA: TGTGCCAGTTTCCCGGGACTAGCGGGGCTTGGGGCTTACAATGAGCAGTTCTTC. It translates to CASFPGLAGLGAYNEQFF.

The chain uses TRBV7-9 and TRBJ2-7; the match to TRBD1 covers 11 bases. Trimming removed 7 bases from V and 5 bases from J; junction bases left unmatched: 7. The CDR3 covers 14 residues. Germline CDR1 is SEHNR and CDR2 is FQNEAQ (reference sequence). The CDR3 spells CASTPSGQGDEQYF. The CDR3 nucleotides read TGTGCCAGCACCCCCTCGGGACAGGGGGACGAGCAGTACTTC.

V and J are TRBV21-1 and TRBJ2-3; TRBD2, as called in the table, went unchecked against the DNA. TRBV21-1 is an annotated pseudogene. The CDR3 sequence is 15 residues long. CDR3 sequence (DNA): TGTGCCAGCAGCCCGGGACTAGTAGGTACAGATACGCAGTATTTT. Its translation is CASSPGLVGTDTQYF.

V is TRBV7-2 and J is TRBJ2-2, with TRBD1 matching 8 bases. The V and J ends lost 1 base and 4 bases, in that order; junction bases with no gene match: 5. This CDR3 comprises 16 residues. In germline, CDR1 is SGHTA, CDR2 FQGNSA. CDR3 loop: CASSLVWDRTTGELFF. In DNA, the CDR3 is TGTGCCAGCAGCTTAGTATGGGACAGGACCACCGGGGAGCTGTTTTTT.

The chain couples TRBV18 to TRBJ2-1; either TRBD1 or TRBD2 may fit D (5 bases each). The germline V and J ends were trimmed by 1 base and 8 bases, with 24 bases remaining between them. CDR1 is KGHSH, CDR2 LQKENI, per germline. The CDR3 runs 18 residues. The CDR3 here is CASSPLGPPRGDLYEQFF. CDR3 bases: TGTGCCAGCTCACCACTAGGCCCGCCACGAGGGGACCTCTATGAGCAGTTCTTC.

The V call is TRBV7-8, the J call TRBJ2-2, with 9 positions matching TRBD1. Losses at the gene ends were 2 bases for V and 1 base for J; bases not matched to a gene: 5. The CDR3 covers 17 residues. CDR1 is SGHVS, CDR2 FQNEAQ, per germline. The CDR3 loop is CASSLSRDRVNTGELFF. The CDR3 region has the DNA TGTGCCAGCAGCTTAAGTCGGGACAGGGTGAACACCGGGGAGCTGTTTTTT.

V usage is TRBV7-2 and J usage is TRBJ1-5, with no clear D. V was pared by 3 bases and J by 6 bases, with 6 bases between. The CDR3 is 12 residues long. Germline CDR1 and CDR2: SGHTA and FQGNSA. The CDR3 here is CASSFFGQPQHF. CDR3 bases: TGTGCCAGCAGCTTCTTTGGTCAGCCCCAGCATTTT.

The V gene is TRBV27, the J gene TRBJ2-7; 9 nucleotides line up with TRBD2. Germline values: CDR1 MNHEY, CDR2 SMNVEV (reference sequence). V shed 2 bases and J 9 bases; nucleotides not matched to a gene: 8. This CDR3 has 14 amino acids. The CDR3 reads CASSLRREGLGQYF. Here the CDR3 DNA reads TGTGCCAGCAGTTTACGGCGGGAGGGCCTCGGGCAGTACTTC.

This chain links TRBV5-1 with TRBJ2-2; 11 positions agree with TRBD2. Germline V gene lookup returns CDR1 SGHRS and CDR2 YFSETQ. This CDR3 is 17 amino acids long. After removal of 1 base from V and 7 bases from J, the junction contained 9 bases not matched to a gene. CDR3 sequence: CASSLSGPSGRNGELFF. The DNA of the CDR3 is TGCGCCAGCAGCTTGTCCGGGCCTAGCGGGAGGAACGGGGAGCTGTTTTTT.

V is TRBV18 and J is TRBJ2-7; D is perhaps TRBD1 (6 bases). The CDR3 sequence is 15 residues long. V gave up 5 bases and J gave up 2 bases, with 16 bases separating them. The V gene's germline CDR1 is KGHSH and CDR2 LQKENI. The CDR3 loop reads CASSIGRTDTYEQYF. The CDR3 DNA follows: TGTGCCAGCTCAATCGGACGGACAGATACCTACGAGCAGTACTTC.

Remarks on this clone: Different DNA sequences within this sample yield the same CDR3. The chain recombines TRBV2 with TRBJ2-5; D is perhaps TRBD1 (6 bases). The germline CDR1 and CDR2 sequences are SNHLY and FYNNEI. V gave up 8 bases and J gave up 2 bases, with 9 bases separating them. The CDR3 spans 12 residues. The CDR3: CASLGQQETQYF. In DNA, the CDR3 is TGTGCCAGCTTAGGACAGCAAGAGACCCAGTACTTC. Filled out from reference TRBV2 and TRBJ2-5, the complete variable domain reads EPEVTQTPSHQVTQMGQEVILRCVPISNHLYFYWYRQILGQKVEFLVSFYNNEISEKSEIFDDQFSVERPDGSNFTLKIRSTKLEDSAMYFCASLGQQETQYFGPGTRLLVL.

The chain employs TRBV15 and TRBJ2-3; D ambiguous. Deletions cut 4 bases from V and 5 bases from J, with 7 bases between. CDR1 is LNHNV, CDR2 YYDKDF, per germline (reference sequence). The CDR3 length is 12 residues. CDR3 nucleotides: TGTGCCACCAGCAAGGTGAGAGATACGCAGTATTTT. This encodes CATSKVRDTQYF.

There are a few counts of this clone. The rearrangement links TRBV6-1 to TRBJ2-5; perhaps TRBD1 as D (6 bases). Trimming stripped 7 bases from V and 2 bases from J, with 8 bases between. There are 12 residues in the CDR3. CDR1 and CDR2 (germline): MNHNS, SASEGT. The CDR3 DNA is TGTGCCAGCACAAGGGGGCAAGAGACCCAGTACTTC. This translates into CASTRGQETQYF.

This chain joins TRBV5-5 and TRBJ2-5; D is undetermined. V was shortened by 7 bases and J by 3 bases, with 7 bases between the two germline ends. The CDR3 has 11 amino acids. Germline V gene sequence: CDR1 SGHKS, CDR2 YYEKEE (reference sequence). The CDR3, as DNA: TGTGCCAGCTCGGCAGAAGAGACCCAGTACTTC. Amino acid sequence: CASSAEETQYF.

A remark on this clone: The same CDR3 also results from other DNA sequences found in this sample. The rearrangement joins TRBV7-9 to TRBJ2-7; the match to TRBD1 covers 7 bases. The germline gives CDR1 SEHNR, CDR2 FQNEAQ (reference sequence). CDR3 length: 14 residues. Germline trimming cut 3 bases from V and 0 bases from J; bases unmatched to any gene: 2. CDR3 bases: TGTGCCAGCAGCTTGACAGGGAACTCCTACGAGCAGTACTTC. Its protein is CASSLTGNSYEQYF.

The CDR3 spells CASSESGYSTDTQYF. The DNA for the CDR3 is TGTGCCAGCAGTGAATCGGGTTATAGCACAGATACGCAGTATTTT. The gene calls are TRBV6-1 and TRBJ2-3; no clear D. This CDR3 has 15 residues. CDR1 and CDR2 (germline): MNHNS, SASEGT. The V end lost 2 bases, the J end lost 0 bases, and 9 bases lay between the germline ends.

The rearrangement links TRBV7-2 to TRBJ1-5; TRBD1 might be the D (5 bases). Germline values: CDR1 SGHTA, CDR2 FQGNSA. Trimming removed 6 bases at V and 6 bases at J, with 15 bases between. The CDR3 extends over 14 amino acids. As DNA, the CDR3 is TGTGCCAGCAGTTTAACAGGATTCAGTCAGCCCCAGCATTTT. Protein sequence: CASSLTGFSQPQHF.

This clone was picked up one time. The chain joins TRBV5-4 to TRBJ1-2, with D perhaps TRBD1 (6 bases). The V gene lost 0 bases and the J gene lost 5 bases, with 11 bases spanning the gap. CDR1 SGHNT and CDR2 YYREEE come from the germline V gene (reference sequence). The CDR3 is 14 residues long. CDR3 nucleotide sequence: TGTGCCAGCAGCTTGGTGGGGGCTCGGTATGGCTACACCTTC. This codes for CASSLVGARYGYTF.

This chain links TRBV11-3 with TRBJ2-7; D remains unclear. Germline CDR1 and CDR2: SGHNT and YENEEA. With 0 bases removed from V and 0 bases from J, the gap between germline ends came to 6 bases. CDR3 length: 14 amino acids. The DNA of the CDR3 is TGTGCCAGCAGCTTAGATCCCAACTCCTACGAGCAGTACTTC. Its protein is CASSLDPNSYEQYF.

The rearrangement links TRBV5-1 to TRBJ2-5; tentatively, D is TRBD2 (6 bases). CDR3 length: 14 amino acids. Deletions cut 2 bases from V and 4 bases from J, with 12 bases between. Germline V lookup: CDR1 SGHRS, CDR2 YFSETQ. DNA for the CDR3: TGCGCCAGCAGCTTCCTTCCCGGGGGAGAGACCCAGTACTTC. Residues: CASSFLPGGETQYF. The entire variable domain, with the rest obtained from reference TRBV5-1 and TRBJ2-5, is as follows: KAGVTQTPRYLIKTRGQQVTLSCSPISGHRSVSWYQQTPGQGLQFLFEYFSETQRNKGNFPGRFSGRQFSNSRSEMNVSTLELGDSALYLCASSFLPGGETQYFGPGTRLLVL.

V is TRBV10-1 and J is TRBJ2-7; a weak D match, TRBD1 (6 bases). Per the germline V gene, CDR1 is WNHNN and CDR2 is SYGVQD (reference sequence). Trimming shortened V by 8 bases and J by 1 base, and 18 bases separated the two germline ends. The CDR3 is 15 amino acids. CDR3: CASQRGRDNSYEQYF. Written as DNA, the CDR3 is TGCGCCAGCCAGCGTGGAAGGGACAATTCCTACGAGCAGTACTTC.

The chain combines TRBV5-1 with TRBJ2-7, with unresolved D. This CDR3 is built from 17 residues. Trimming pared 4 bases from V and 0 bases from J, leaving 20 bases between. In germline, CDR1 is SGHRS, CDR2 YFSETQ. The CDR3 sequence: CASSLIATTFSSYEQYF. The CDR3 bases are TGCGCCAGCAGCCTGATAGCAACGACATTTAGCTCCTACGAGCAGTACTTC.

V and J are TRBV18 and TRBJ2-5; no firm D call. V lost 4 bases to trimming and J lost 5 bases, with 11 bases between them. The CDR3 contains 13 residues. Per the germline V gene, CDR1 is KGHSH and CDR2 is LQKENI. CDR3 coding DNA: TGTGCCAGCTCACAGGGATCCCGGGAGACCCAGTACTTC. It specifies CASSQGSRETQYF.

This chain joins TRBV2 and TRBJ1-3; the D is unclear. CDR1 and CDR2 (germline): SNHLY, FYNNEI. Trimming cost V 8 bases and J 2 bases, with 7 bases left between them. CDR3 size: 12 residues. CDR3 protein: CASHLAGNTIYF. CDR3 nucleotide sequence: TGTGCCAGCCACCTGGCTGGAAACACCATATATTTT.